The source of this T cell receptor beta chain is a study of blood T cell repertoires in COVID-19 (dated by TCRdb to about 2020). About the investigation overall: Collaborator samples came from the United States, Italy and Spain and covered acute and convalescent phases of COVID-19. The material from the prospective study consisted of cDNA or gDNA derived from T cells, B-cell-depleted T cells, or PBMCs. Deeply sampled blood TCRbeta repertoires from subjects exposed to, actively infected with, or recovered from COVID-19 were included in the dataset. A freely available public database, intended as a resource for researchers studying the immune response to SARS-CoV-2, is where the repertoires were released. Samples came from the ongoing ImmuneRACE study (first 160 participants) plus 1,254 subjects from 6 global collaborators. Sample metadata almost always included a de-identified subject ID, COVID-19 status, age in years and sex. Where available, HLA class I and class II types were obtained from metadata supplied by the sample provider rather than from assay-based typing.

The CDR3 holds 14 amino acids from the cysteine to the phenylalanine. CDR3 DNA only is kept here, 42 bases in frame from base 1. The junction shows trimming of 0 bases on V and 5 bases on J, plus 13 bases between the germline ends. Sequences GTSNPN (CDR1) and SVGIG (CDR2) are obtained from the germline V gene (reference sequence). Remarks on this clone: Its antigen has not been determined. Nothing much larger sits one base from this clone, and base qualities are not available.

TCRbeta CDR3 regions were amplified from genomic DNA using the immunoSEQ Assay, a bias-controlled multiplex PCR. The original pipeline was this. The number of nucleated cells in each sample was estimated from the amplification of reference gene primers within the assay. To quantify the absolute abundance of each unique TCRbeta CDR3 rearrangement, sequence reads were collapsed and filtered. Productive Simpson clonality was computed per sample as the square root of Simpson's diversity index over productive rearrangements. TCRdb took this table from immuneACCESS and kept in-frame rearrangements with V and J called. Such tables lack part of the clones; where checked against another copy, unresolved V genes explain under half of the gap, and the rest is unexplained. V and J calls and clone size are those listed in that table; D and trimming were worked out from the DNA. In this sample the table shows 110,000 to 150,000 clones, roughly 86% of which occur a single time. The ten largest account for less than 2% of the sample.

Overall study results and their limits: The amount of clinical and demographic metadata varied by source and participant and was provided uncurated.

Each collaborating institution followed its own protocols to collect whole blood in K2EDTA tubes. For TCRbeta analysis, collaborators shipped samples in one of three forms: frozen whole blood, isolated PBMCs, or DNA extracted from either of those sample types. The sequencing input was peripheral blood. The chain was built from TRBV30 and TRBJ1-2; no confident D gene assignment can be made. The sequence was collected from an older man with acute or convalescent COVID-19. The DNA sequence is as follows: TGTGCCTGGAGTGTACTGCGGCCGGGGTATGGCTACACCTTC. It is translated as CAWSVLRPGYGYTF.